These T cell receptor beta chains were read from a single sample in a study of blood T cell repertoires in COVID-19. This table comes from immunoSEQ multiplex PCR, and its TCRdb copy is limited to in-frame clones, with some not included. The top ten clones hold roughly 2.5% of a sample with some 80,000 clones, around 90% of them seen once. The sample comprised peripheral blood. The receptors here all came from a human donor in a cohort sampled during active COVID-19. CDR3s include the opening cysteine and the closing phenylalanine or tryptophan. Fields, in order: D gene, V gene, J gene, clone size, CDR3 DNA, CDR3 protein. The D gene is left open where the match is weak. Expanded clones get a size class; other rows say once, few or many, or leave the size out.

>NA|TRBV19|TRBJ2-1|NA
TGTGCCAGCGCCGGGGGAGCCCTTTACAATGAGCAGTTCTTC
CASAGGALYNEQFF
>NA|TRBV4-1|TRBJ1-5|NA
TGCGCCAGCAGCCAAGTAGGAGGAAGGAATCAGCCCCAGCATTTT
CASSQVGGRNQPQHF
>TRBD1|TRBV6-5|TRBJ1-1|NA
TGTGCCAGCAGCCTAACAGGGGTTGGGAACACTGAAGCTTTCTTT
CASSLTGVGNTEAFF
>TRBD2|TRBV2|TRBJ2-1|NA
TGTGCCAGCCTCCTAGCGGGGGGGCCAGGTAATGAGCAGTTCTTC
CASLLAGGPGNEQFF
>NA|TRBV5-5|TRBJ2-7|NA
TGTGCCAGCAGCTGGGGGACAACTTACGAGCAGTACTTC
CASSWGTTYEQYF
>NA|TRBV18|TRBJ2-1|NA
TGTGCCAGCTCACCGACGGGCTCCTACAATGAGCAGTTCTTC
CASSPTGSYNEQFF
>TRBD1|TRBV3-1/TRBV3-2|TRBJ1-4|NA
TGTGCCAGCAGCCAAGATTCAGGGGGAGGCGAAAAACTGTTTTTT
CASSQDSGGGEKLFF
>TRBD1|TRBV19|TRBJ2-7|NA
TGTGCCAGTAGTTTCCGGGACAGGGGGCGCGAGCAGTACTTC
CASSFRDRGREQYF
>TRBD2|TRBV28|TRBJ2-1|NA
TGTGCCAGCAGCAAAACTCTAGCGGGAGTGGGGAATGAGCAGTTCTTC
CASSKTLAGVGNEQFF
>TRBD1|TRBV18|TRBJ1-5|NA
TGTGCCAGCTCACCACCGGGGGACAGGGCTGCTGGGCCCCAGCATTTT
CASSPPGDRAAGPQHF
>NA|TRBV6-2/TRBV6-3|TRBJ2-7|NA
TGTGCCAGCAGTTACTCCGGGTTAGCTACCAACTACGAGCAGTACTTC
CASSYSGLATNYEQYF
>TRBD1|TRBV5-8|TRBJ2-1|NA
TGTGCCAGCAGCTTAGATTACGGGACAGGGGGCGGTGAGCAGTTCTTC
CASSLDYGTGGGEQFF
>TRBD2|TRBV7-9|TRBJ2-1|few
TGTGCCAGCAGTGGTAATAGCGGGGTCGACTACAATGAGCAGTTCTTC
CASSGNSGVDYNEQFF
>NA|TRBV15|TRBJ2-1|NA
TGTGCCACCAGCAGAGATCGGCCAGGGATTGACAATGAGCAGTTCTTC
CATSRDRPGIDNEQFF
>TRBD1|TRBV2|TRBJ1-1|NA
TGTGCCAGCATCCGAGACAGGGCCAACACTGAAGCTTTCTTT
CASIRDRANTEAFF
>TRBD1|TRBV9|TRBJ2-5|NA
TGTGCCAGCAGTGCTAGGGACAGGGAAGAAGAGACCCAGTACTTC
CASSARDREEETQYF
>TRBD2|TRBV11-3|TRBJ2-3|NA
TGTGCCAGCAGCCAGGGCGCCGGGGGGGCCGTGACAGATACGCAGTATTTT
CASSQGAGGAVTDTQYF
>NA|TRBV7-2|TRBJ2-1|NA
TGTGCCAGCAGCTTAGGAGGGGGTCCCTACAATGAGCAGTTCTTC
CASSLGGGPYNEQFF
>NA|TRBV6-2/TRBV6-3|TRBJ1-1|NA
TGTGCCAGCAGTTCCGGGGTCACTGAAGCTTTCTTT
CASSSGVTEAFF
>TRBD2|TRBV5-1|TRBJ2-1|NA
TGCGCCAGCAGCCAGGGGACTAGCGGGGGGCGGTACAATGAGCAGTTCTTC
CASSQGTSGGRYNEQFF
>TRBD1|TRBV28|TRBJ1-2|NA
TGTGCCACCGGACAGGGGATCATCTATGGCTACACCTTC
CATGQGIIYGYTF
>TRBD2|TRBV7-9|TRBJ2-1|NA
TGTGCCAGCAGCTCTCTAGCGGGAGATAGCGATGAGCAGTTCTTC
CASSSLAGDSDEQFF
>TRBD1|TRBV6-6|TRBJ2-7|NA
TGTGCCAGCAGTTGGACAGGGGGTATATACGAGCAGTACTTC
CASSWTGGIYEQYF
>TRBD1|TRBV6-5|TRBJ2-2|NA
TGTGCCAGCAGTTGGACAGGGCCGAACACCGGGGAGCTGTTTTTT
CASSWTGPNTGELFF
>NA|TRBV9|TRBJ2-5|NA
TGTGCCAGCAGCGCAAATAGGGGCGTGGGAGAGACCCAGTACTTC
CASSANRGVGETQYF
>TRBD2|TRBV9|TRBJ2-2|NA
TGTGCCAGCAGCGCCCTAGCGGGGTCTGGCACCGGGGAGCTGTTTTTT
CASSALAGSGTGELFF
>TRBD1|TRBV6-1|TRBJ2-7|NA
TGTGCCAGCAGTGCATACCCGACAGGGGGCATATACGAGCAGTACTTC
CASSAYPTGGIYEQYF
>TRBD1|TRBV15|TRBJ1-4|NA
TGTGCCACCAGCGGTCCCGGGACAGCTAATGAAAAACTGTTTTTT
CATSGPGTANEKLFF
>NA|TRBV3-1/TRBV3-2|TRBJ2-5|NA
TGTGCCAGCAGCCAAGATTGGCTAGTTGGCCAAGAGACCCAGTACTTC
CASSQDWLVGQETQYF